This T cell receptor beta chain came from a study of naive and memory T cell subsets. Broader study findings: Naive and memory subsets had different power law exponents for TCR abundance. Each distinct alpha or beta sequence counts as one clonotype.

From the second PCR step, alpha and beta chains were amplified apart. The beta constant-region primer was an equimolar mix of two oligonucleotides covering TRBC1 and TRBC2. An oligonucleotide with the SP2 primer and a 12-nucleotide UMI was ligated to the cDNA 3' end. TCRdb re-called the UMI-ligation and nested PCR reads with MiXCR, one entry per CDR3 protein. This table holds some 100,000 distinct CDR3 sequences, 7% to 7.5% found once. The sample holds many counts of this clonotype. Its antigen is not known. The CDR3 is made up of 14 amino acids. Trimming took 4 bases from V and 1 from J, leaving 10 bases between them.

The sequenced material came from central memory CD4+ T cells from blood. The gene calls are TRBV12-3 or TRBV12-4 and TRBJ2-5; no clear D gene. The source of this sequence is a human donor in good health. The CDR3 bases are TGTGCCAGCAGTTCCGGCCCGGCCCAAGAGACCCAGTACTTC. As protein: CASSSGPAQETQYF.